This T cell receptor (beta chain) derives from a study of T-cell memory formation after mild COVID-19. Whole-study context: Largely donor-specific sequence clusters came from a couple of donors. Study findings and constraints: Memory from before infection featured some responding clones, which suggests cross-reactive memory joined. Clones that shrank (day 15 to 85) were balanced CD4/CD8, whereas later expanders leaned CD4+. Contracting CD4+ clones were located mainly in CM and EM, and CD8+ clones in EMRA.

This clonotype was seen many times. As yet, its antigen is unknown. MiXCR was run by TCRdb on the 5' RACE reads, yielding one entry per CDR3 protein. The sample includes tens of thousands of distinct CDR3 sequences, about 13% of them seen just once. The sequencing input was PBMCs or a T cell subset sorted from them (not recorded which). The sequence derives from an adult woman who had mild COVID-19 (a few samples of this study predate the infection). Cell type and time point are not known.

The CDR3 here is CASSPAGPSYEQYF. The CDR3 region has the DNA TGTGCCAGCAGTCCCGCCGGACCCTCCTACGAGCAGTACTTC. The rearrangement uses TRBV7-2 and TRBJ2-7, with D unresolved. This CDR3 comprises 14 residues. CDR1 SGHTA and CDR2 FQGNSA come from the germline V gene. Trimming removed 6 bases from V and 0 bases from J, with 12 bases in between.